These T cell receptor beta chains were read from a single sample in a study of shared clonotypes between healthy human individuals. Clones were read by immunoSEQ multiplex PCR, and TCRdb kept only the in-frame ones, dropping some. The table has around 1,000,000 clones, 70% to 80% seen once. The sample consisted of memory CD4+ T cells from PBMCs. All receptors derive from a man between 18 and 35 years old in good health. Some clones in this sample may be carry-over from other donors' samples. The CDR3 runs from the conserved cysteine through the conserved F or W.

V,J,CDR3
TRBV6-1,TRBJ1-2,CASSEAREGGYYGYTF
TRBV11-3,TRBJ2-1,CASSGGQGTYNEQFF
TRBV11-2,TRBJ2-5,CASSSFRRASGGETQYF
TRBV29-1,TRBJ1-5,CSVEAYSNQPQHF
TRBV30,TRBJ1-5,CAWPDRGPGQPQHF
TRBV2,TRBJ2-3,CASGAGTSGVTDTQYF
TRBV23-1,TRBJ2-5,CASSQFRAGRETQYF
TRBV7-9,TRBJ2-3,CASSYGQSSTDTQYF
TRBV6-5,TRBJ2-2,CASSNRGGGELFF
TRBV6-1,TRBJ1-6,CAAERQGLNSPLHF
TRBV7-9,TRBJ2-5,CASSTGLRETQYF
TRBV2,TRBJ1-4,CASSGRTTNEKLFF
TRBV5-1,TRBJ1-4,CASSLAGVNGNEKLFF
TRBV28,TRBJ2-5,CASSLYPRWETQYF
TRBV5-8,TRBJ1-2,CASSRQTGENYGYTF
TRBV6-5,TRBJ2-7,CASSYWAEAYEQYF
TRBV7-9,TRBJ2-7,CASSPDSNYEQYF
TRBV7-3,TRBJ1-4,CASSPTGRNEKLFF
TRBV27,TRBJ2-7,CASSLIWPGQKYEQYF
TRBV5-4,TRBJ2-2,CASSLVGGRDTGELFF
TRBV19,TRBJ2-6,CASSPPWANVLTF
TRBV10-3,TRBJ1-2,CAISPAPQTPNYGYTF
TRBV2,TRBJ2-2,CASSERDPPVAGELFF
TRBV5-1,TRBJ1-5,CASSLQGFYNQPQHF
TRBV6-6,TRBJ1-5,CATGMARDNQPQHF
TRBV18,TRBJ2-5,CASSGPRRQETQYF
TRBV10-3,TRBJ2-7,CAISGPGREAYF
TRBV7-9,TRBJ2-1,CASSSLAGEVYEQFF
TRBV7-9,TRBJ2-7,CASSSTGNEQYF
TRBV7-2,TRBJ1-3,CASSLNRQRVSGNTIYF
TRBV27,TRBJ1-1,CASSLSIRRGGGTEAFF
TRBV19,TRBJ2-7,CASSQPGYEQYF
TRBV7-3,TRBJ2-1,CASSPRLAGYNEQFF
TRBV2,TRBJ2-2,CASSVSGGEGGELFF
TRBV6-1,TRBJ1-1,CASKRGQGAKAFF
TRBV7-9,TRBJ1-3,CASSPPELGSGNTIYF
TRBV4-3,TRBJ2-3,CASSQDLTRKTDTQYF
TRBV6-5,TRBJ1-5,CASSEGDQPQHF
TRBV7-9,TRBJ1-1,CASRSSGGVTEAFF
TRBV5-5,TRBJ1-4,CASSPPVGGGAEEKLFF
TRBV5-1,TRBJ2-2,CASSLGFTRAVFF